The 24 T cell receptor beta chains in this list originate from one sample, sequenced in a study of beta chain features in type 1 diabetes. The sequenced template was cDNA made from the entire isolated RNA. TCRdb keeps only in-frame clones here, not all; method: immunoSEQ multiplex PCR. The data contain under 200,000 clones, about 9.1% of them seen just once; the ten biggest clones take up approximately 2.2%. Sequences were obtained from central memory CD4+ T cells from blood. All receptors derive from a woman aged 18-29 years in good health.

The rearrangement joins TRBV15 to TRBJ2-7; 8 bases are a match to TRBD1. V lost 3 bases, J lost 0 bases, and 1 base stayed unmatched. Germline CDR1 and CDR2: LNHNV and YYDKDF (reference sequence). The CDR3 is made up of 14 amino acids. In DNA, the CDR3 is TGTGCCACCAGCAGGGACAGGGTCTCCTACGAGCAGTACTTC. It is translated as CATSRDRVSYEQYF.

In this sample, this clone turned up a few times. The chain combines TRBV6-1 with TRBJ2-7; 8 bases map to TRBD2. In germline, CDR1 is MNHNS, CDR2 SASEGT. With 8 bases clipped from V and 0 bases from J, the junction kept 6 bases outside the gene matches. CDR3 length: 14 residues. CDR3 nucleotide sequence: TGTGCCAGCCGCGTAAGCGGGAGCTCCTACGAGCAGTACTTC. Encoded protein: CASRVSGSSYEQYF.

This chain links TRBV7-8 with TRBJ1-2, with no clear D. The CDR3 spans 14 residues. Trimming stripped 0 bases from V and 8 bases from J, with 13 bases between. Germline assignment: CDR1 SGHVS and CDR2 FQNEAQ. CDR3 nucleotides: TGTGCCAGCAGCTTAGCAATAGGCACGGGGGGCTACACCTTC. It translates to CASSLAIGTGGYTF.

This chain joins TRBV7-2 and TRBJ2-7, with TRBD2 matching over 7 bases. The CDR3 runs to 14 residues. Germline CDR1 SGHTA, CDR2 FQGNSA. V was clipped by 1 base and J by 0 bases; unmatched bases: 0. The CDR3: CASSLGGGSYEQYF. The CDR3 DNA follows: TGTGCCAGCAGCTTAGGGGGGGGCTCCTACGAGCAGTACTTC.

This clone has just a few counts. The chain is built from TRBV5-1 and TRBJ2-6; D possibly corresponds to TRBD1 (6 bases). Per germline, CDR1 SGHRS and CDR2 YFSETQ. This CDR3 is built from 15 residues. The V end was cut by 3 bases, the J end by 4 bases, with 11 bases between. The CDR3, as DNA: TGCGCCAGCAGCTCAGGGGTGACCGGGGCCAACGTCCTGACTTTC. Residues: CASSSGVTGANVLTF.

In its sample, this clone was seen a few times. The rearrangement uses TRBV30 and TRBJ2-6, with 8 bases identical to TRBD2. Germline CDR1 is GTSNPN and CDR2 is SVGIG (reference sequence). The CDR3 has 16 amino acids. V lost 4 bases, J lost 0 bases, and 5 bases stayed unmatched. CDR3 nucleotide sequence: TGTGCCTGGAAGCCCAGCGGGAGCTCTGGGGCCAACGTCCTGACTTTC. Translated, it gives CAWKPSGSSGANVLTF.

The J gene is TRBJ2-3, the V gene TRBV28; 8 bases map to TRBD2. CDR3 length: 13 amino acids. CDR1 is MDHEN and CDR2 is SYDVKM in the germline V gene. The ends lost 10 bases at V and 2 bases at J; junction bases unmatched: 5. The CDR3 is CATSGSITDTQYF. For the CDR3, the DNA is TGTGCCACCAGCGGGAGTATCACAGATACGCAGTATTTT.

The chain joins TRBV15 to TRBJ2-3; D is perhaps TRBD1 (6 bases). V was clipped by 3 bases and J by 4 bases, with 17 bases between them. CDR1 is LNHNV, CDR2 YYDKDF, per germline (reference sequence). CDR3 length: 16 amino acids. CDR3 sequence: CATSRGTRAGADTQYF. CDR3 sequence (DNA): TGTGCCACCAGCAGGGGAACCAGGGCAGGGGCAGATACGCAGTATTTT. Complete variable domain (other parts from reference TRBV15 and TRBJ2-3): DAMVIQNPRYQVTQFGKPVTLSCSQTLNHNVMYWYQQKSSQAPKLLFHYYDKDFNNEADTPDNFQSRRPNTSFCFLDIRSPGLGDTAMYLCATSRGTRAGADTQYFGPGTRLTVL.

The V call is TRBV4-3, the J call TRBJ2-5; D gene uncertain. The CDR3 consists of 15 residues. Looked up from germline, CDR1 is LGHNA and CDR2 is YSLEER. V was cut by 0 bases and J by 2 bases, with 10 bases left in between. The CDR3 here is CASSQESRRQETQYF. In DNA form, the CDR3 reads TGCGCCAGCAGCCAAGAAAGCCGGAGACAAGAGACCCAGTACTTC.

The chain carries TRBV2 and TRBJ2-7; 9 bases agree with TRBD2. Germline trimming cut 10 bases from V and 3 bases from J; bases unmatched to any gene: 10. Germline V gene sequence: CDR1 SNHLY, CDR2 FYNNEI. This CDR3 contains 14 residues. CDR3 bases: TGTGCCACCTTATACCCAGCGGGAGGCTACGAGCAGTACTTC. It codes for CATLYPAGGYEQYF.

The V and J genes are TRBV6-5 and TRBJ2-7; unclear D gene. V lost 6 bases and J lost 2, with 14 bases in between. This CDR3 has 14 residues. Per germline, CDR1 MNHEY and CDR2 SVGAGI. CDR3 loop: CASRAIIEAYEQYF. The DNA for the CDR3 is TGTGCCAGCAGGGCGATAATTGAGGCCTACGAGCAGTACTTC.

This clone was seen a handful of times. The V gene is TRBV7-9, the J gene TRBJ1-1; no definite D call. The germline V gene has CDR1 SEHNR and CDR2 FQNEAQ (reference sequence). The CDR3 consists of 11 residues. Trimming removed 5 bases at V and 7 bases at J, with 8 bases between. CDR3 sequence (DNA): TGTGCCAGCAGCCGAGAGATTGAAGCTTTCTTT. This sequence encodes CASSREIEAFF.

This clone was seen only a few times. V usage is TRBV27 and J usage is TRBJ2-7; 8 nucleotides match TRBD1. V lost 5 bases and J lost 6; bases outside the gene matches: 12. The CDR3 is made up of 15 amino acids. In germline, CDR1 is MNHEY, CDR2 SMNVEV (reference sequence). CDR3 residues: CASSTRQGQWSEQYF. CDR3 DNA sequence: TGTGCCAGCAGTACCCGACAGGGGCAGTGGAGCGAGCAGTACTTC.

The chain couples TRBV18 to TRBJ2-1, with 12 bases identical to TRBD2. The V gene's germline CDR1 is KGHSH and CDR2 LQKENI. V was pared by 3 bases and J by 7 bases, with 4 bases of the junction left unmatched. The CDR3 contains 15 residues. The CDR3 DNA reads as TGTGCCAGCTCACCGACTAGCGGGAGTTCGAATGAGCAGTTCTTC. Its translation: CASSPTSGSSNEQFF.

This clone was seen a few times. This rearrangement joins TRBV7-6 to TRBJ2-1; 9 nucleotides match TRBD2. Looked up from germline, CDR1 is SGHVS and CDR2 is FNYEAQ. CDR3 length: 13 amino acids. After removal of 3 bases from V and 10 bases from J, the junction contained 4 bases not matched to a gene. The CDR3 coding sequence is TGTGCCAGCAGCTTCGGGACTAGCAGGGAGCAGTTCTTC. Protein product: CASSFGTSREQFF.

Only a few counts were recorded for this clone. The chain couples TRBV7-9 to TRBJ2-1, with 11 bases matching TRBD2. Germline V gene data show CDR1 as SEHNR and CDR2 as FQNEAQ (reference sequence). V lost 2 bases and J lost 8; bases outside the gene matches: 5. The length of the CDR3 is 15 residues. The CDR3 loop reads CASSLLAGGYDEQFF. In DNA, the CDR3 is TGTGCCAGCAGCTTACTAGCGGGAGGATATGATGAGCAGTTCTTC.

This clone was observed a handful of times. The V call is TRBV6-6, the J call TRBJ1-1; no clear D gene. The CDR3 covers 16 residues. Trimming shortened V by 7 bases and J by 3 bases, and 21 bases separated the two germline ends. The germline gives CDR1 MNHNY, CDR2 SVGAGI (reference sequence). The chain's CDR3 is CASILGKAQRDTEAFF. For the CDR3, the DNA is TGTGCCAGCATCCTAGGGAAGGCGCAGAGGGACACTGAAGCTTTCTTT.

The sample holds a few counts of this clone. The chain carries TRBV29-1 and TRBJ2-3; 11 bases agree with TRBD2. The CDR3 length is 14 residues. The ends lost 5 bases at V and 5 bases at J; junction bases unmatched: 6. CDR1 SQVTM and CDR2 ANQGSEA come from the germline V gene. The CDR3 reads CSVLTSGMGDTQYF. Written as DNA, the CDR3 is TGCAGCGTTCTGACTAGCGGGATGGGAGATACGCAGTATTTT.

The CDR3 DNA is TGTGCCAGCTCACCACCGTCGTTCCGAGATACGCAGTATTTT. This translates into CASSPPSFRDTQYF. The J gene is TRBJ2-3, the V gene TRBV18, with no clear D. V was trimmed by 0 bases and J by 5 bases, leaving 9 bases between them. CDR3 length: 14 amino acids. Germline V gives CDR1 KGHSH, CDR2 LQKENI.

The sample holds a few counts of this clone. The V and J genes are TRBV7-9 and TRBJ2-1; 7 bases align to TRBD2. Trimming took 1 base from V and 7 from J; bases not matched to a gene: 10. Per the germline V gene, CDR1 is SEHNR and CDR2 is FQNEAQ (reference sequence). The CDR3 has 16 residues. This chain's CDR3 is CASSLEGGRGRNEQFF. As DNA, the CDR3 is TGTGCCAGCAGCTTAGAGGGCGGGAGAGGTCGTAATGAGCAGTTCTTC. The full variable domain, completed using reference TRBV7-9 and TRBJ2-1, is DTGVSQNPRHKITKRGQNVTFRCDPISEHNRLYWYRQTLGQGPEFLTYFQNEAQLEKSRLLSDRFSAERPKGSFSTLEIQRTEQGDSAMYLCASSLEGGRGRNEQFFGPGTRLTVL.

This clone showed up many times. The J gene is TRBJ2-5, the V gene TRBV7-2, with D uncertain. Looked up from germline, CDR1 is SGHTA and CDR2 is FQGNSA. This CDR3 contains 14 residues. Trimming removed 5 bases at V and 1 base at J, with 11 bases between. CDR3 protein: CASSPRLSQETQYF. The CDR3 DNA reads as TGTGCCAGCAGCCCAAGACTGAGCCAAGAGACCCAGTACTTC.

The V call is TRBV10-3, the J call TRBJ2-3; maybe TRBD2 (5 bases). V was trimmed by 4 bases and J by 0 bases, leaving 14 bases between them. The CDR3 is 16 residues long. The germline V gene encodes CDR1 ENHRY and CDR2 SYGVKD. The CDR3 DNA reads TGTGCCATCAGTGGACACTTCGGGAATAGCACAGATACGCAGTATTTT. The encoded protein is CAISGHFGNSTDTQYF.

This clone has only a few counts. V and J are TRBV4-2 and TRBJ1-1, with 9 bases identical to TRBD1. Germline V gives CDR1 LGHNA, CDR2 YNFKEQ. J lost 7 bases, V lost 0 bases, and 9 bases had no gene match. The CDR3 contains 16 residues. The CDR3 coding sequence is TGTGCCAGCAGCCAAGACAGGGACAGGGCAAAAGGTGAAGCTTTCTTT. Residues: CASSQDRDRAKGEAFF.

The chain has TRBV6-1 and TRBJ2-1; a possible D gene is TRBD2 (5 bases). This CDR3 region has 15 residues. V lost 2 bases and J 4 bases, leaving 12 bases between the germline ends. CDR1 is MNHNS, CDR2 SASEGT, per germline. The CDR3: CASSEPVASYNEQFF. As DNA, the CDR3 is TGTGCCAGCAGTGAACCAGTAGCGTCTTACAATGAGCAGTTCTTC.